The entry below describes one TCR beta chain. The data originate from a study of blood T cells in healthy people across ages. A sample-barcoded 5' primer and a J-beta primer mix were used in a second PCR of roughly 7 to 12 cycles. TCRdb ran MiXCR on the 5' RACE reads and lists one entry per CDR3 protein. The sample yields approximately 900,000 distinct CDR3 sequences, about 27% seen once. The sample was also linked to a second study, of T cells of mothers and their children.

This sequence was found in a middle-aged woman in good health. Sequencing was carried out using blood.

The CDR3 loop reads CASSLGSQGGGYTF. As DNA, the CDR3 is TGTGCCAGCAGTTTAGGTAGTCAGGGAGGGGGCTACACCTTC. The genes are TRBV27 and TRBJ1-2, with D possibly being TRBD1 (5 bases). This CDR3 is 14 amino acids long. Trimming took off 2 bases at V and 8 bases at J, with 15 bases between the two ends. The germline V gene has CDR1 MNHEY and CDR2 SMNVEV (reference sequence).